This entry features one TCR beta chain sequence. The source of the sample is a study of T cell responses to AZD1222 COVID-19 vaccine. The ends were cut back, 7 bases at V and 1 base at J, with 22 bases in the middle. The germline V gene has CDR1 MNHEY and CDR2 SMNVEV (reference sequence). The CDR3 sequence is 17 residues long. The protocol was immunoSEQ multiplex PCR, while the TCRdb copy is restricted to in-frame clones and leaves out a portion. The sample has approximately 150,000 clones; around 88% are singletons. The sample was peripheral blood, taken 28 days after the second AZD1222 dose. This clonotype was sampled from an adult who received the AZD1222 COVID-19 vaccine. V usage is TRBV27 and J usage is TRBJ1-1, with TRBD1 as a possible D gene (5 bases). CDR3 bases: TGTGCCAGCACTCCTCGGGGGACCCGAGGTAAGAACACTGAAGCTTTCTTT. It is translated as CASTPRGTRGKNTEAFF.